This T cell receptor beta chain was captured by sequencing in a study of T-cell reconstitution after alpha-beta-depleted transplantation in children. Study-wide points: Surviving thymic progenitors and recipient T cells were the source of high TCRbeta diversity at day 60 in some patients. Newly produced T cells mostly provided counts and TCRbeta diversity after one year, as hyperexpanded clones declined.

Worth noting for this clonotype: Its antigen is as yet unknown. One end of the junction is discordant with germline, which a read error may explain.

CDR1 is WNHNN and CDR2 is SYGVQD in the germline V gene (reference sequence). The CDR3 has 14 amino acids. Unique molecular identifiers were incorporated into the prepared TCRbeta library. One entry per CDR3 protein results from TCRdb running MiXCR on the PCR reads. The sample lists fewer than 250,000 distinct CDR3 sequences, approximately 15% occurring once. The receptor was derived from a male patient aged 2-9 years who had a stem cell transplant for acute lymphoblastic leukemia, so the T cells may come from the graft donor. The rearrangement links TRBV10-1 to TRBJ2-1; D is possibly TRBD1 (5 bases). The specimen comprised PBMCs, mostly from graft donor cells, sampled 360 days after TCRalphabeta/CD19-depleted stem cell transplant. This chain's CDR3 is CATSDAGPGNEQFF. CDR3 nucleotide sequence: TGCGCCACCAGTGATGCAGGGCCGGGCAATGAGCAGTTCTTC.